This T cell receptor beta chain stems from a study of blood T cell repertoires in COVID-19. The CDR3 spans 14 residues. Trimming took 2 bases from V and 6 from J, leaving 10 bases between them. Germline CDR1 reads SGHAT; CDR2 reads FQNNGV. Allocation to cohorts depended on clinical history reported by the participants. Original methodology: The assay estimated nucleated cells by amplifying reference gene primers. Sequencing was performed with immunoSEQ multiplex PCR; in TCRdb, only in-frame clones are kept and a portion is missing. V, J and clone size were drawn from that table, and D and trimming were deduced from the DNA. The sample shows roughly 330,000 clones, 70% to 90% of them seen only once.

The rearrangement joins TRBV11-2 to TRBJ2-2, with TRBD1 as a possible D gene (6 bases). The sample was PBMCs or T cells enriched from blood (not recorded which). The clonotype comes from a young woman who had recovered from COVID-19. CDR3 loop: CASSLQGFAGELFF. CDR3 sequence (DNA): TGTGCCAGCAGCTTACAGGGGTTCGCCGGGGAGCTGTTTTTT.